This T cell receptor beta chain was observed in a study of regulatory T cells in long-lasting Graves disease. Time point meaning: persistent/refractory GD, antithyroid drugs over 5 years with positive TRAb. RNA extracted from PBMCs served as the sequencing template. This clonotype has at least ten counts. Looked up from germline, CDR1 is SGHTA and CDR2 is FQGTGA. The CDR3 sequence is 13 residues long. Deletions cut 4 bases from V and 8 bases from J, with 14 bases between. Arm-PCR of CDR3 regions and iRepertoire HTBI primers were used to build TCR beta libraries. In TCRdb, the multiplex PCR reads were re-called with MiXCR into one record per CDR3 protein. The data hold 420,000 or so distinct CDR3 sequences, with 20% to 25% observed a single time.

The sequence was obtained from a female donor with Graves disease. The sequences come from peripheral blood mononuclear cells (PBMCs), collected when the disease was refractory, from a patient treated with antithyroid drugs. The V and J genes are TRBV7-3 and TRBJ1-1, with D perhaps TRBD1 (6 bases). CDR3 protein: CASSSEQGTEAFF. In nucleotides, the CDR3 is TGTGCCAGCAGCTCAGAGCAGGGGACGGAAGCTTTCTTT.